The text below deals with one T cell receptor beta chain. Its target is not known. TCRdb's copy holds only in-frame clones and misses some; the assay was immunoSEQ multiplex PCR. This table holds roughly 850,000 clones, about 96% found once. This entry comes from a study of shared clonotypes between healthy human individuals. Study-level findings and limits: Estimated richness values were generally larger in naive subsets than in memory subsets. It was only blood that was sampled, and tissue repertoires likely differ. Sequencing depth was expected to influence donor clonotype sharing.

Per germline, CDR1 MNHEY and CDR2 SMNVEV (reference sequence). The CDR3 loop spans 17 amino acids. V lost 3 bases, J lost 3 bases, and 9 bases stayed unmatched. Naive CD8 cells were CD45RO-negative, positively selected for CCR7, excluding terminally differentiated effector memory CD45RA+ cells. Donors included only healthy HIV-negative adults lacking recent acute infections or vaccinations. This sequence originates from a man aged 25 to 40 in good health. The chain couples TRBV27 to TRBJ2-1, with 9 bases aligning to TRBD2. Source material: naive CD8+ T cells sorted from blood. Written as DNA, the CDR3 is TGTGCCAGCAGTTTGCCGGGGCGGGAGGGCCACTACAATGAGCAGTTCTTC. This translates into CASSLPGREGHYNEQFF.